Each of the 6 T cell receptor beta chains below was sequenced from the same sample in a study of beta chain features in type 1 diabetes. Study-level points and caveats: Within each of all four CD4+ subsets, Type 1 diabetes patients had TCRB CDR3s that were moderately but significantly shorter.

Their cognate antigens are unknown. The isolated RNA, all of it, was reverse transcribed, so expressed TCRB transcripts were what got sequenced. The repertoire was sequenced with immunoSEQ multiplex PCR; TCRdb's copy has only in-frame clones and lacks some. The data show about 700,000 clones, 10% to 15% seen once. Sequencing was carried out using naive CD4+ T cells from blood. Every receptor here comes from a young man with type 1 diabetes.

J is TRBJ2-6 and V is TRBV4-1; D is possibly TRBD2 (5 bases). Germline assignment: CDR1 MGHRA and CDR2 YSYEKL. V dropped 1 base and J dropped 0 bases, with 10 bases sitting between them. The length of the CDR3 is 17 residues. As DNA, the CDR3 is TGCGCCAGCAGCCAAGGCGGGTCGGGCTCTGGGGCCAACGTCCTGACTTTC. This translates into CASSQGGSGSGANVLTF.

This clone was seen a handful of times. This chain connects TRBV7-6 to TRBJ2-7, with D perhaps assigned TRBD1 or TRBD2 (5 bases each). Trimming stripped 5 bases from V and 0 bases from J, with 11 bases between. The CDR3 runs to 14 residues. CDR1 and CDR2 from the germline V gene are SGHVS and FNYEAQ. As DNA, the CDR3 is TGTGCCAGCAGCCGGGACCCGAGCTCCTACGAGCAGTACTTC. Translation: CASSRDPSSYEQYF.

The CDR3: CASTRDRGPYNEQFF. CDR3 DNA sequence: TGTGCCAGCACCAGAGACAGGGGACCCTACAATGAGCAGTTCTTC. This rearrangement joins TRBV2 to TRBJ2-1; 8 nucleotides agree with TRBD1. With 7 bases clipped from V and 2 bases from J, the junction kept 7 bases outside the gene matches. Germline lookup yields CDR1 SNHLY and CDR2 FYNNEI. The CDR3 is 15 residues long.

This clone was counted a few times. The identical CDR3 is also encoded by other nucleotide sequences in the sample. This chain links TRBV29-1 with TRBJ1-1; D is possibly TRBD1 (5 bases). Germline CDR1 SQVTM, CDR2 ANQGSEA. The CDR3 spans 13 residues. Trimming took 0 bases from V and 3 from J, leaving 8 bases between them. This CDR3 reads CSVEDLGDTEAFF. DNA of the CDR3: TGCAGCGTTGAAGATTTAGGGGACACTGAAGCTTTCTTT.

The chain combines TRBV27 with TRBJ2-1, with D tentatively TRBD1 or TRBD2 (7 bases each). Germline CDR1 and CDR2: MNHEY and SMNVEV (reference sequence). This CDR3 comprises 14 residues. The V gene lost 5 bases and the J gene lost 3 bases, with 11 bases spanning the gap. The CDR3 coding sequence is TGTGCCAGCAGTCAGCGGGACAGCTACAATGAGCAGTTCTTC. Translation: CASSQRDSYNEQFF.

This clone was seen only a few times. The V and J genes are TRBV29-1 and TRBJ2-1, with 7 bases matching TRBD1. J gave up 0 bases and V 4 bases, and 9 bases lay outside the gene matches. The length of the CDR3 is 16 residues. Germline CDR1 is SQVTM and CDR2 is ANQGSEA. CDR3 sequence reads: CSVVLGDSGSYNEQFF. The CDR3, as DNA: TGCAGCGTTGTGCTGGGGGACAGCGGCTCCTACAATGAGCAGTTCTTC.